This T cell receptor (beta chain) came from a study of CD8+CD57+ T cells in acquired aplastic anemia. Findings and limits, study-wide: Patients shared approximately 30 CD8+ CDR3 sequences with controls.

Selection for sequencing was limited to patients who had shown CD8+CD57+ cell expansion by flow cytometry. In the case of this clonotype: What it binds is not known.

It was genomic DNA that served as the template for profiling TCR beta VDJ and CDR3. TCRdb fed the reads into MiXCR, producing one record per CDR3 protein. The profile covers about 200,000 distinct CDR3 sequences, with more than 55% appearing a single time and roughly 53% taken by the ten largest. Per the germline V gene, CDR1 is SGHAT and CDR2 is FQNNGV. There are 16 residues in the CDR3. Trimming stripped 5 bases from V and 3 bases from J, with 18 bases between. The specimen was sorted CD4+, CD8+, or CD8+CD57+ T cells (not recorded which) from PBMCs. The origin of this receptor is a human donor with aplastic anemia. The gene calls are TRBV11-2 and TRBJ2-3; no clear D gene. The DNA for the CDR3 is TGTGCCAGCAGCAAAGAGGTCGGCTTAACGACAGATACGCAGTATTTT. It yields the protein CASSKEVGLTTDTQYF.